The 20 T cell receptor beta chains below come from one sample, sequenced in a study of CD8+CD57+ T cells in acquired aplastic anemia. Patients sequenced had flow cytometry evidence of CD8+CD57+ cell expansion. Genomic DNA was employed as the template in profiling TCR beta VDJ and CDR3. TCRdb used MiXCR to reprocess the reads, holding one entry per CDR3 protein. This sample has just over 450,000 distinct CDR3 sequences, with less than 35% found just once. The sequenced sample consisted of sorted CD4+, CD8+, or CD8+CD57+ T cells (not recorded which) from PBMCs. These receptors originate from a human donor with aplastic anemia.

This clonotype was seen a single time. V usage is TRBV10-3 and J usage is TRBJ2-6; D might be TRBD2 (7 bases). The CDR3 totals 13 residues. V lost 10 bases to trimming and J lost 4 bases, with 11 bases between them. The germline CDR1 and CDR2 sequences are ENHRY and SYGVKD. The CDR3 coding sequence is TGTGCCACCGGGGGGACAGGGGCCAACGTCCTGACTTTC. It translates to CATGGTGANVLTF.

This clonotype has only one observation. This chain links TRBV5-5 with TRBJ2-7, with 10 bases matching TRBD2. With V trimmed by 0 bases and J by 4 bases, 4 bases remained unmatched. Germline V CDR1 and CDR2: SGHKS, YYEKEE (reference sequence). This CDR3 comprises 15 residues. In DNA form, the CDR3 reads TGTGCCAGCAGCTTGGATGGGACTAGCGTGTACGAGCAGTACTTC. Translated: CASSLDGTSVYEQYF.

This chain joins TRBV12-3 or TRBV12-4 and TRBJ2-1; D call uncertain. This CDR3 has 12 amino acids. Between the trimmed V and J ends, which lost 5 bases and 8 bases, there was a span of 10 bases. The DNA of the CDR3 is TGTGCCAGCAGTCCTTCCCACGATGAGCAGTTCTTC. Protein product: CASSPSHDEQFF.

The chain employs TRBV4-3 and TRBJ2-3; possibly TRBD2 for D (6 bases). The V end was cut by 1 base, the J end by 0 bases, with 14 bases between. Germline assignment: CDR1 LGHNA and CDR2 YSLEER. The CDR3 is 17 amino acids. In DNA form, the CDR3 reads TGCGCCAGCAGCCAAGGCTCCCTAGGGAGGAGCACAGATACGCAGTATTTT. It specifies CASSQGSLGRSTDTQYF.

J is TRBJ1-2 and V is TRBV9, with TRBD1 matching over 7 bases. Per the germline V gene, CDR1 is SGDLS and CDR2 is YYNGEE. With V trimmed by 7 bases and J by 6 bases, 18 bases remained unmatched. The CDR3 runs 16 residues. CDR3 amino acids: CASSPLLDRVENGYTF. The CDR3 DNA is TGTGCCAGCTCACCGTTGCTTGACAGGGTGGAAAATGGCTACACCTTC.

The chain couples TRBV7-9 to TRBJ1-1; D perhaps matches TRBD1 (6 bases). Looked up from germline, CDR1 is SEHNR and CDR2 is FQNEAQ (reference sequence). This CDR3 is built from 12 residues. V dropped 5 bases and J dropped 6 bases, with 10 bases sitting between them. The CDR3 nucleotides are TGTGCCAGCAGCCTAGGGGGATCTGAAGCTTTCTTT. Its translation is CASSLGGSEAFF.

In this sample, this clonotype turned up many times. This rearrangement joins TRBV5-1 to TRBJ1-6; TRBD1 matches 8 bases. The CDR3 runs 15 residues. CDR1 and CDR2 from the germline V gene are SGHRS and YFSETQ. Trimming cost V 4 bases and J 3 bases; bases outside gene matches: 3. CDR3 amino acids: CASSTTGVYNSPLHF. CDR3 bases: TGCGCCAGCAGCACGACAGGGGTCTATAATTCACCCCTCCACTTT.

In this sample, this clonotype turned up many times. This chain links TRBV10-1 with TRBJ2-1; 10 bases fit TRBD2. Losses at the gene ends were 0 bases for V and 8 bases for J; bases not matched to a gene: 10. Per the germline V gene, CDR1 is WNHNN and CDR2 is SYGVQD (reference sequence). CDR3 length equals 17 residues. CDR3 residues: CASSESGSGRLKDEQFF. CDR3 DNA sequence: TGCGCCAGCAGTGAGTCTGGTAGCGGGAGGCTTAAGGATGAGCAGTTCTTC.

This clonotype came up a few times. The chain carries TRBV6-1 and TRBJ1-1; 9 bases align to TRBD1. The CDR3 runs to 16 residues. Germline CDR1 reads MNHNS; CDR2 reads SASEGT. The junction had 9 bases not matched to a gene; V was cut back by 6 bases and J by 1 base. The DNA for the CDR3 is TGTGCCAGCAGAAGAACAGGGGGCGCCTGGAACACTGAAGCTTTCTTT. It is translated as CASRRTGGAWNTEAFF.

The V and J genes are TRBV28 and TRBJ2-7; 9 bases line up with TRBD1. The CDR3 runs 14 residues. Per the germline V gene, CDR1 is MDHEN and CDR2 is SYDVKM. V trimming: 6 bases; J trimming: 4 bases; junction bases outside the gene matches: 7. The CDR3 DNA is TGTGCCAGCAGGCATACAGGGGGCGGATACGAGCAGTACTTC. Protein sequence: CASRHTGGGYEQYF.

The V call is TRBV12-3 or TRBV12-4, the J call TRBJ1-1; 9 bases are shared with TRBD1. This CDR3 has 15 residues. V lost 3 bases and J lost 6; bases outside the gene matches: 8. The CDR3 reads CASSLAGTGIAEAFF. The CDR3 nucleotides are TGTGCCAGCAGTTTGGCGGGGACAGGGATCGCTGAAGCTTTCTTT.

In regard to this clonotype: Its ends do not fully match the called genes, so a read error is possible. The rearrangement links TRBV24-1 to TRBJ2-3; 8 nucleotides align to TRBD1. Per the germline V gene, CDR1 is KGHDR and CDR2 is SFDVKD. The CDR3 contains 14 residues. The CDR3 nucleotides are TGTGCCGCCAGTGACTGGGACAGGCACAGATACGCAGTATTT. Protein: CAASDWDRHRYAVF.

Comments on this clonotype: Its ends do not fully match the called genes, so a read error is possible. The V and J genes are TRBV9 and TRBJ1-3, with D perhaps TRBD1 (6 bases). The CDR3 runs 16 residues. Germline assignment: CDR1 SGDLS and CDR2 YYNGEE. For the CDR3, the DNA is TGTGCCAGCAGCGTAGAAGCCAGGGGAACTGGAAGCACCATATATTTT. This sequence encodes CASSVEARGTGSTIYF.

The chain is built from TRBV5-1 and TRBJ1-1; D is undetermined. CDR1 SGHRS and CDR2 YFSETQ come from the germline V gene. The V end was cut by 4 bases, the J end by 1 base, with 8 bases between. This CDR3 is 13 amino acids long. CDR3 amino acids: CASSPTTNTEAFF. The CDR3 DNA sequence: TGCGCCAGCAGCCCGACAACGAACACTGAAGCTTTCTTT.

This CDR3 reads CASSYSTGSNQPQHF. CDR3 DNA: TGTGCCAGCAGTTACTCTACGGGGTCCAATCAGCCCCAGCATTTT. The gene calls are TRBV2 and TRBJ1-5; D uncertain. V lost 5 bases and J 3 bases, leaving 14 bases between the germline ends. The CDR3 is 15 amino acids. Germline V lookup: CDR1 SNHLY, CDR2 FYNNEI.

The chain employs TRBV15 and TRBJ2-3; unclear D gene. The CDR3 contains 13 residues. Germline values: CDR1 LNHNV, CDR2 YYDKDF (reference sequence). V was pared by 0 bases and J by 4 bases, with 5 bases between. The CDR3 DNA reads TGTGCCACCAGCAGAGACCGTCCAGATACGCAGTATTTT. Protein sequence: CATSRDRPDTQYF.

The chain joins TRBV6-1 to TRBJ1-2; D is uncertain. The length of the CDR3 is 12 residues. Trimming took off 1 base at V and 13 bases at J, with 13 bases between the two ends. Germline V gene sequence: CDR1 MNHNS, CDR2 SASEGT. The CDR3 protein is CASSEGFTGSTF. For the CDR3, the DNA is TGTGCCAGCAGTGAAGGATTCACTGGGAGCACCTTC.

Relative to its sample, this clonotype is medium-sized. This chain uses TRBV7-9 with TRBJ2-7; unclear D gene. CDR1 SEHNR and CDR2 FQNEAQ come from the germline V gene (reference sequence). Between the trimmed V and J ends, which lost 0 bases and 8 bases, there was a span of 5 bases. CDR3 length: 11 amino acids. The CDR3 DNA follows: TGTGCCAGCAGCTTAGCGGCCAAGCAGTACTTC. Translating gives CASSLAAKQYF.

The gene calls are TRBV4-3 and TRBJ2-5; 8 nucleotides agree with TRBD2. The CDR3 spans 17 residues. The J segment lost 0 bases and the V segment lost 1 base, leaving 7 bases of the junction unmatched. CDR1 is LGHNA, CDR2 YSLEER, per germline. The CDR3 region has the DNA TGCGCCAGCAGCCAAGGGCACGGGAGGGGGTACCAAGAGACCCAGTACTTC. As protein: CASSQGHGRGYQETQYF.

This clonotype has at least ten counts. The chain's CDR3 is CASSESGIAEAFF. CDR3 in DNA: TGCGCCAGCAGTGAGTCAGGGATAGCTGAAGCTTTCTTT. The chain recombines TRBV10-1 with TRBJ1-1; no firm D call. Per the germline V gene, CDR1 is WNHNN and CDR2 is SYGVQD (reference sequence). This CDR3 is 13 amino acids long. The V and J ends lost 0 bases and 6 bases respectively, with 8 bases between them.